This TCR beta chain came from a study of PD-L1 blockade in urothelial cancer. Background on the study: Blood analysis was done at 3 weeks (second dose) and 6 weeks after treatment began. Median blood clonality was around 0.08, with around 77,000 unique TCRs.

Generated by immunoSEQ multiplex PCR, the TCRdb table keeps only in-frame clones and is missing some. Among about 72,000 clones, 70% to 90% were seen once, and the ten largest hold 14% to 15%. The time point is: pretreatment peripheral blood. Pretreatment and on-treatment samples were taken, numbering 1 to 8 per patient. This TCR was sampled from a man aged 60 to 75 with urothelial cancer. The starting material was PBMCs, obtained around atezolizumab (anti-PD-L1) treatment.

DNA for the CDR3: TGCGCCAGCAGCGGTCCGACAGGGGGGACTGAAGCTTTCTTT. Protein: CASSGPTGGTEAFF. V is TRBV4-1 and J is TRBJ1-1; 9 bases agree with TRBD1. The V segment lost 5 bases and the J segment 5 bases; nucleotides outside the gene matches: 6. From germline, CDR1 is MGHRA and CDR2 YSYEKL. This CDR3 has 14 amino acids.